A selection of T cell receptor beta chains follows, all from one sample in a study of OX40 agonist ivuxolimab in advanced cancers. Assay used: immunoSEQ multiplex PCR; TCRdb lists only in-frame clones, some missing. The data contain about 55,000 clones, about 86% of them seen just once; the ten biggest clones take up more than 9.5%. Specimen: CD4+ or CD8+ T cells sorted from blood, collected in a trial of the OX40 agonist ivuxolimab. Receptors originate from an adult with an advanced solid tumor such as melanoma, head and neck, liver or kidney cancer. CDR3s include the opening cysteine and the closing phenylalanine or tryptophan. The order of the fields is clone size, D gene, V gene, J gene, CDR3 protein, CDR3 DNA. A D gene is named only where the DNA matches it firmly. Clone size is given for some rows only: seen once, a few or many times, or a class if the clone is expanded.

>-|-|TRBV4-1|TRBJ2-7
CASSQPSQGYSYEQYF
TGCGCCAGCAGCCAACCCTCCCAGGGTTATTCCTACGAGCAGTACTTC
>once|-|TRBV7-3|TRBJ1-1
CASSLTGSLMNTEAFF
TGTGCCAGCAGTCTTACAGGGTCCTTGATGAACACTGAAGCTTTCTTT
>-|-|TRBV6-4|TRBJ2-7
CASSPKDRFRSYEQYF
TGTGCCAGCAGCCCTAAAGACAGGTTTCGATCCTACGAGCAGTACTTC
>-|-|TRBV6-1|TRBJ2-1
CASSEPGGGQFF
TGTGCCAGCAGTGAACCAGGAGGGGGGCAGTTCTTC
>-|-|TRBV28|TRBJ1-5
CASRNLPSANQPQHF
TGTGCCAGCAGGAACCTACCGAGTGCTAATCAGCCCCAGCATTTT
>-|TRBD2|TRBV6-6|TRBJ2-1
CASSYTLAGVRNEQFF
TGTGCCAGCAGTTACACACTAGCGGGGGTGCGCAATGAGCAGTTCTTC
>-|TRBD1|TRBV9|TRBJ2-3
CASSVYTRGTGNTDTQYF
TGTGCCAGCAGCGTGTACACGCGCGGGACAGGGAACACAGATACGCAGTATTTT
>-|-|TRBV4-1|TRBJ1-1
CASSQERIITEAFF
TGCGCCAGCAGCCAAGAGAGGATTATCACTGAAGCTTTCTTT
>-|-|TRBV9|TRBJ1-1
CASARGVGDRVF
TGTGCCAGCGCTCGAGGAGTAGGGGACCGGGTGTTT
>once|-|TRBV18|TRBJ2-7
CASSPETETYEQYF
TGTGCCAGCTCACCAGAGACAGAGACCTACGAGCAGTACTTC
>-|-|TRBV11-2|TRBJ2-1
CASSLSVGEQFF
TGTGCCAGCAGCTTATCAGTTGGTGAGCAGTTCTTC
>-|-|TRBV27|TRBJ2-7
CASSLDRGYEQYF
TGTGCCAGCAGTTTAGACCGAGGCTACGAGCAGTACTTC
>once|-|TRBV18|TRBJ2-7
CASSPPGRLFYEQYF
TGTGCCAGCTCACCACCAGGGCGATTGTTCTACGAGCAGTACTTC
>-|-|TRBV27|TRBJ1-1
CASSLGLSNTEAFF
TGTGCCAGCAGTTTAGGGCTTTCCAACACTGAAGCTTTCTTT
>-|TRBD1|TRBV27|TRBJ1-5
CASSSGQGRANQPQHF
TGTGCCAGCAGTTCCGGACAGGGGAGGGCCAATCAGCCCCAGCATTTT
>once|TRBD1|TRBV6-1|TRBJ2-5
CASDRAGETQYF
TGTGCCAGCGACAGGGCGGGCGAGACCCAGTACTTC
>-|-|TRBV18|TRBJ2-7
CASSGSGRSYEQYF
TGTGCCAGCTCCGGGTCGGGTCGTTCCTACGAGCAGTACTTC
>-|TRBD2|TRBV7-2|TRBJ2-7
CASSLGRTSLHEQYF
TGTGCCAGCAGCTTAGGGAGGACTAGCTTGCACGAGCAGTACTTC
>-|TRBD1|TRBV6-5|TRBJ1-6
CASSQTGIGSPLHF
TGTGCCAGCAGTCAGACAGGGATCGGATCACCCCTCCACTTT
>-|-|TRBV13|TRBJ1-6
CASSLGREASNSPLHF
TGTGCCAGCAGCTTGGGGAGGGAAGCAAGTAATTCACCCCTCCACTTT
>-|-|TRBV11-2|TRBJ2-5
CASSFSLLKGPKETQYF
TGTGCCAGCAGCTTTTCTCTACTAAAGGGGCCCAAAGAGACCCAGTACTTC
>-|TRBD2|TRBV7-9|TRBJ2-5
CASSFLAGGDQETQYF
TGTGCCAGCAGCTTCTTAGCGGGGGGGGATCAAGAGACCCAGTACTTC
>many|-|TRBV2|TRBJ1-1
CASSWTNTEAFF
TGTGCCAGCAGCTGGACCAACACTGAAGCTTTCTTT
>few|-|TRBV6-5|TRBJ1-1
CASSPPGSPEAFF
TGTGCCAGCAGCCCGCCAGGCTCCCCTGAAGCTTTCTTT
>-|-|TRBV27|TRBJ2-7
CASKWGTSGEQYF
TGTGCCAGCAAGTGGGGGACATCAGGGGAGCAGTACTTC
>-|TRBD1|TRBV19|TRBJ2-5
CASSIGTGLETQYF
TGTGCCAGTAGTATAGGGACAGGGTTGGAGACCCAGTACTTC
>-|-|TRBV7-3|TRBJ1-1
CASSLTRGANTEAFF
TGTGCCAGCAGCTTAACACGGGGAGCGAACACTGAAGCTTTCTTT
>-|TRBD2|TRBV27|TRBJ2-1
CASEALTSGYNEQFF
TGTGCCAGCGAGGCGTTGACTAGCGGGTACAATGAGCAGTTCTTC
>-|-|TRBV27|TRBJ2-7
CASSATFSGGIEQYF
TGTGCCAGCAGTGCCACATTTTCGGGGGGCATCGAGCAGTACTTC
>-|TRBD1|TRBV19|TRBJ2-3
CASRPGQGLTDTQYF
TGTGCCAGTAGGCCGGGACAGGGGTTGACAGATACGCAGTATTTT
>-|-|TRBV25-1|TRBJ1-2
CASSPLGSFGYTF
TGTGCCAGCAGTCCCCTGGGTAGTTTTGGCTACACCTTC
>few|TRBD1|TRBV27|TRBJ1-2
CASKGQGYGYTF
TGTGCCAGCAAGGGACAGGGTTATGGCTACACCTTC
>-|-|TRBV11-3|TRBJ2-7
CASSSGQSYEQYF
TGTGCCAGCAGCTCCGGACAATCCTACGAGCAGTACTTC
>-|TRBD1|TRBV7-9|TRBJ2-3
CASTRGNWATDTQYF
TGTGCCAGCACCAGGGGGAATTGGGCCACAGATACGCAGTATTTT
>-|-|TRBV9|TRBJ2-7
CASSPLIVPYEQYF
TGTGCCAGCAGCCCCCTCATCGTCCCTTACGAGCAGTACTTC
>-|TRBD1|TRBV4-1|TRBJ2-7
CASSPSGTGLGEQYF
TGCGCCAGCAGCCCCTCCGGGACAGGGTTAGGTGAGCAGTACTTC
>-|-|TRBV6-6|TRBJ2-1
CASSLGLGSYNEQFF
TGTGCCAGCAGTCTTGGACTCGGCTCCTACAATGAGCAGTTCTTC
>once|-|TRBV6-5|TRBJ2-2
CASSYSVIRNELFF
TGTGCCAGCAGTTACTCGGTTATAAGGAATGAGCTGTTTTTT
>-|-|TRBV9|TRBJ2-7
CASSASPVPSYEQYF
TGTGCCAGCAGCGCCAGTCCTGTTCCCTCCTACGAGCAGTACTTC
>-|TRBD1|TRBV5-5|TRBJ2-7
CASSLGGDRAYEQYF
TGTGCCAGCAGCTTGGGAGGGGACAGGGCCTACGAGCAGTACTTC
>-|TRBD2|TRBV6-6|TRBJ2-1
CAISGTSYNEQFF
TGTGCTATCAGCGGGACCTCCTACAATGAGCAGTTCTTC
>-|-|TRBV15|TRBJ2-7
CATRVKGGYEQYF
TGTGCCACCAGAGTTAAGGGGGGCTACGAGCAGTACTTC
>-|-|TRBV5-6|TRBJ1-2
CASTVLGAADGYTF
TGTGCCAGCACAGTTCTCGGGGCAGCCGATGGCTACACCTTC
>-|TRBD1|TRBV5-4|TRBJ1-1
CASSSGQGAHTEAFF
TGTGCCAGCAGCTCGGGACAGGGGGCTCACACTGAAGCTTTCTTT
>-|-|TRBV12-2|TRBJ1-2
CASRQTLGGYTF
TGTGCAAGTCGCCAAACCCTGGGGGGCTACACCTTC
>-|-|TRBV7-9|TRBJ2-7
CASSAPRRGPSYEQYF
TGTGCCAGCAGCGCCCCGCGGCGGGGGCCATCCTACGAGCAGTACTTC
>few|TRBD1|TRBV5-1|TRBJ1-1
CASSFIRQGTRNTEAFF
TGCGCCAGCAGCTTTATTCGACAGGGGACGAGGAACACTGAAGCTTTCTTT